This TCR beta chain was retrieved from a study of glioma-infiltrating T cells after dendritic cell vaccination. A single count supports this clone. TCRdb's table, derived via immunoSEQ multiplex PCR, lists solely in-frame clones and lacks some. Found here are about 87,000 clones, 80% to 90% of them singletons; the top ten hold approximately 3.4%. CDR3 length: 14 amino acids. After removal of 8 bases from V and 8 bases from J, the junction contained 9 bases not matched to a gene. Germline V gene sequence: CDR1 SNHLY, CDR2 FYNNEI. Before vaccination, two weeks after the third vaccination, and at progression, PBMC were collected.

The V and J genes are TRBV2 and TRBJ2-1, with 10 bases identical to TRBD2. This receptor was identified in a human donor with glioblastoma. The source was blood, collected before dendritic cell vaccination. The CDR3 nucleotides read TGTGCCAGCCGGAGCGGGAGGGCCGTAGATGAGCAGTTCTTC. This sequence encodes CASRSGRAVDEQFF. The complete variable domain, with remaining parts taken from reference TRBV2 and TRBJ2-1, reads EPEVTQTPSHQVTQMGQEVILRCVPISNHLYFYWYRQILGQKVEFLVSFYNNEISEKSEIFDDQFSVERPDGSNFTLKIRSTKLEDSAMYFCASRSGRAVDEQFFGPGTRLTVL.